The rows below give T cell receptor beta chains drawn from one sample of a study of cytomegalovirus exposure and HLA in healthy donors. TCRdb's copy holds only in-frame clones and misses some; the assay was immunoSEQ multiplex PCR. The data show around 200,000 clones, roughly 80% seen once. The sequenced sample consisted of PBMCs. These receptors all stem from a girl between 2 and 10 years old in good health and CMV-seronegative. Each CDR3 is given with its conserved first and last residue. D genes are given only for firm matches. Clone size is stated in some rows and not others, as once, few, many or a class when expanded.

V gene,J gene,clone size,D gene,CDR3 protein,CDR3 DNA
TRBV20-1,TRBJ1-1,.,.,CSASRNTEAFF,TGCAGTGCTAGTAGGAACACTGAAGCTTTCTTT
TRBV4-1,TRBJ2-7,.,TRBD2,CASSQGLAGVGEQYF,TGCGCCAGCAGCCAGGGACTAGCGGGAGTGGGCGAGCAGTACTTC
TRBV5-6,TRBJ1-1,.,.,CASKGGGWTESFF,TGTGCCAGCAAAGGGGGGGGATGGACTGAATCTTTCTTT
TRBV4-1,TRBJ1-2,few,TRBD1,CASSQAPGTGGGGYTF,TGCGCCAGCAGCCAAGCCCCCGGGACAGGGGGCGGCGGCTACACCTTC
TRBV6-5,TRBJ1-5,.,.,CASSDRINQPQHF,TGTGCCAGCAGCGACAGGATCAATCAGCCCCAGCATTTT
TRBV27,TRBJ2-1,few,TRBD2,CASRAGTSEANEQFF,TGTGCCAGCAGAGCCGGGACTAGTGAAGCCAATGAGCAGTTCTTC
TRBV6-4,TRBJ1-2,.,.,CASSDGLGKGYTF,TGTGCCAGCAGCGACGGCCTAGGCAAGGGCTACACCTTC
TRBV27,TRBJ2-7,few,TRBD2,CASSPGTSLYEQYF,TGTGCCAGCAGTCCAGGGACTAGCCTCTACGAGCAGTACTTC
TRBV20-1,TRBJ1-2,.,.,CSATAQNGYTF,TGCAGTGCTACCGCACAGAATGGCTACACCTTC
TRBV28,TRBJ1-6,.,TRBD1,CASRTTGVFSVHF,TGTGCCAGCAGAACGACAGGGGTCTTCTCCGTCCACTTT
TRBV30,TRBJ1-4,once,.,CAWSESGYLIEKLFF,TGTGCCTGGAGTGAGTCAGGATATTTGATTGAAAAACTGTTTTTT
TRBV5-1,TRBJ2-4,.,.,CASSLAGGEKNIQYF,TGCGCCAGCAGCTTGGCCGGAGGGGAGAAAAACATTCAGTACTTC
TRBV30,TRBJ1-6,.,.,CAWNPGPKAPLHF,TGTGCCTGGAATCCAGGGCCAAAGGCACCCCTCCACTTT
TRBV18,TRBJ2-5,.,.,CASSPLSGLQETQYF,TGTGCCAGCTCACCTCTATCGGGACTCCAAGAGACCCAGTACTTC
TRBV12-5,TRBJ1-5,.,TRBD1,CASGYRGSDQPQHF,TGTGCTAGTGGTTACAGGGGATCCGATCAGCCCCAGCATTTT
TRBV5-4,TRBJ2-4,.,TRBD1,CASSLRQGLAKNIQYF,TGTGCCAGCAGCCTCCGACAGGGCCTAGCCAAAAACATTCAGTACTTC
TRBV10-3,TRBJ2-2,.,.,CAISESRNRELFF,TGTGCCATCAGTGAGTCGAGGAATCGGGAGCTGTTTTTT
TRBV10-3,TRBJ2-1,.,.,CAISRQAPYNNEQFF,TGTGCCATCAGTAGACAGGCCCCGTATAACAATGAGCAGTTCTTC
TRBV5-4,TRBJ1-6,.,.,CASSLDGWGHSLPPLHF,TGTGCCAGCAGCTTGGACGGGTGGGGGCACTCCCTACCGCCCCTCCACTTT
TRBV4-1,TRBJ1-2,.,.,CASSQVPGTYGYTF,TGCGCCAGCAGCCAAGTTCCGGGAACCTATGGCTACACCTTC
TRBV27,TRBJ1-5,.,.,CASSLLGRGGNQPQHF,TGTGCCAGCAGTTTGTTGGGGAGGGGGGGCAATCAGCCCCAGCATTTT
TRBV5-4,TRBJ2-7,.,.,CASSLGTQTYEQYF,TGTGCCAGCAGCTTGGGGACACAAACCTACGAGCAGTACTTC
TRBV30,TRBJ1-2,.,TRBD1,CAWSGRGQGDYGYTF,TGTGCCTGGAGTGGGAGAGGACAGGGGGACTATGGCTACACCTTC
TRBV28,TRBJ1-1,.,.,CASSLLLRVGTEAFF,TGTGCCAGCAGTTTACTTTTGCGGGTAGGAACTGAAGCTTTCTTT
TRBV7-6,TRBJ2-1,.,.,CASSPQNLGDNEQFF,TGTGCCAGCAGCCCACAAAACCTCGGGGACAATGAGCAGTTCTTC
TRBV7-9,TRBJ2-1,few,.,CASSVPGLYEQFF,TGTGCCAGCAGCGTCCCGGGACTTTATGAGCAGTTCTTC
TRBV5-1,TRBJ2-5,.,TRBD1,CASNQDRVGETQYF,TGCGCTTCGAACCAGGACAGGGTCGGCGAGACCCAGTACTTC
TRBV30,TRBJ2-5,.,TRBD2,CAWSFSGGGETQYF,TGTGCCTGGAGTTTCAGCGGGGGGGGAGAGACCCAGTACTTC
TRBV27,TRBJ2-2,.,TRBD1,CASSFLGQVDGELFF,TGTGCCAGCAGTTTTTTGGGACAGGTTGACGGGGAGCTGTTTTTT
TRBV15,TRBJ1-2,.,TRBD1,CATSTDRGDYGYTF,TGTGCCACCAGCACCGACAGGGGCGACTATGGCTACACCTTC
TRBV29-1,TRBJ2-5,.,TRBD1,CSAGPGQGVETQYF,TGCAGCGCCGGCCCGGGACAGGGGGTGGAGACCCAGTACTTC
TRBV7-6,TRBJ2-7,.,.,CASSLGIQAYSYEQYF,TGTGCCAGCAGCTTAGGAATTCAGGCCTACTCCTACGAGCAGTACTTC
TRBV28,TRBJ1-1,few,.,CASSLWGGSDNEAFF,TGTGCCAGCAGTTTGTGGGGGGGGTCGGATAATGAAGCTTTCTTT
TRBV19,TRBJ1-1,.,TRBD1,CASRADRVGTEAFF,TGTGCCAGTAGAGCCGACAGGGTAGGGACTGAAGCTTTCTTT
TRBV2,TRBJ1-2,.,.,CAREGNYGYTF,TGTGCCAGGGAGGGGAACTATGGCTACACCTTC